This T cell receptor beta chain originates from a study of response to subunit inactivated influenza vaccine. Trimming pared 0 bases from V and 0 bases from J, leaving 11 bases between. Germline CDR1 MNHEY, CDR2 SVGAGI. The CDR3 has 16 residues. This clonotype was seen ten or more times. Its antigen is undetermined. Study findings and constraints: A suggestion made by the authors is that each seasonal influenza vaccination recruits few new T cells.

TCRdb reprocessed the RT-PCR reads via MiXCR and lists one record per CDR3 protein. This repertoire shows roughly 290,000 distinct CDR3 sequences, 20% to 25% found once; its top ten account for roughly 10%. The specimen comprised PBMCs from blood, sampled 21 months after vaccination. The V and J genes are TRBV6-5 and TRBJ1-1; D gene uncertain. The sequence was obtained from a man aged 50 to 75 who received an inactivated influenza vaccine. CDR3 amino acids: CASSYSIAQLNTEAFF. CDR3 DNA sequence: TGTGCCAGCAGTTACTCGATCGCCCAGTTGAACACTGAAGCTTTCTTT.